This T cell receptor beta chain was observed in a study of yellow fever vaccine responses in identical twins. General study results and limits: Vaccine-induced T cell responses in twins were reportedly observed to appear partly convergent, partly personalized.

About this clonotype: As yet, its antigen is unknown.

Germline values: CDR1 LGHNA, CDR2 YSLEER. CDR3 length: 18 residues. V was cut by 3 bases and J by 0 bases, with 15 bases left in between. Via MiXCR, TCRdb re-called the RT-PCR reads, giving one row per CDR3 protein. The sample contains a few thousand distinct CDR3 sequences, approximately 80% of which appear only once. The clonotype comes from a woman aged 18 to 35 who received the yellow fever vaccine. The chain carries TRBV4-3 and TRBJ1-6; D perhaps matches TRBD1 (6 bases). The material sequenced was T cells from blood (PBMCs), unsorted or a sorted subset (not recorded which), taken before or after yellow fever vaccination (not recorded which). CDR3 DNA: TGCGCCAGCAGCCACCGGGACAATTTCGGCTCCTATAATTCACCCCTCCACTTT. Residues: CASSHRDNFGSYNSPLHF.